A single sample gave rise to the 14 T cell receptor beta chains below, sequenced in a study of blood T cell repertoires in COVID-19. Assay: immunoSEQ multiplex PCR; the TCRdb copy retains only in-frame clones and omits some. This sample yields under 350,000 clones, of which approximately 85% are seen a single time; approximately 7.5% belongs to the top ten. Sequencing was performed on peripheral blood. All receptors come from a human donor in a cohort sampled during active COVID-19.

This rearrangement joins TRBV12-3 or TRBV12-4 to TRBJ2-5, with D maybe TRBD1 (6 bases). The V end lost 6 bases, the J end lost 9 bases, and 17 bases lay between the germline ends. The CDR3 length is 13 residues. The CDR3 is CASSRYRVSAQYF. As DNA, the CDR3 is TGTGCCAGCAGCCGATACAGGGTCTCGGCCCAGTACTTC.

The CDR3 DNA reads as TGTGCCACCAGTGATAAAACCGGGACAGGTCAAGAGACCCAGTACTTC. Residues: CATSDKTGTGQETQYF. The chain uses TRBV24-1 and TRBJ2-5; 8 nucleotides agree with TRBD1. CDR3 size: 16 residues. Germline loops: CDR1 KGHDR, CDR2 SFDVKD. J was trimmed by 2 bases and V by 3 bases; bases with no gene match: 7.

The chain employs TRBV5-8 and TRBJ1-5, with D possibly matching TRBD1 (5 bases). The CDR3 contains 16 residues. Germline CDR1 is SGHTS and CDR2 is YDEGEE. V was pared by 4 bases and J by 1 base, with 15 bases between. The CDR3 nucleotides are TGTGCCAGCAGCAGTTACTTGACAGACAGCAATCAGCCCCAGCATTTT. It is translated as CASSSYLTDSNQPQHF.

The chain couples TRBV20-1 to TRBJ1-1; D perhaps matches TRBD1 (6 bases). The V gene's germline CDR1 is DFQATT and CDR2 SNEGSKA (reference sequence). The ends were cut back, 3 bases at V and 1 base at J, with 15 bases in the middle. The CDR3 extends over 15 amino acids. The CDR3 bases are TGCAGTGCTAGTCAAACAGGGATATCGAACACTGAAGCTTTCTTT. It translates to CSASQTGISNTEAFF.

Only a few counts were recorded for this clone. The rearrangement joins TRBV6-2 or TRBV6-3 to TRBJ2-1, with 7 positions matching TRBD1. V shed 5 bases, J shed 1 base, and the junction held 11 bases outside the gene matches. This CDR3 is 17 amino acids long. Germline-derived CDR1 and CDR2 are MNHEY and SVGEGT. CDR3 bases: TGTGCCAGCAGTGCCCACCACAGGGGTTTGTCCTACAATGAGCAGTTCTTC. This translates into CASSAHHRGLSYNEQFF.

The V call is TRBV2, the J call TRBJ2-3; 12 nucleotides align to TRBD1. Germline values: CDR1 SNHLY, CDR2 FYNNEI. V lost 7 bases to trimming and J lost 6 bases; unmatched junction nucleotides: 8. The CDR3 consists of 15 residues. The CDR3 here is CASNSGTGGADTQYF. The CDR3 coding sequence is TGTGCCAGCAACTCCGGGACAGGGGGCGCCGATACGCAGTATTTT.

The V and J genes are TRBV30 and TRBJ2-2; 8 bases align to TRBD1. This CDR3 comprises 16 residues. CDR1 and CDR2 (germline): GTSNPN, SVGIG (reference sequence). The V and J ends lost 3 bases and 8 bases, in that order; junction bases with no gene match: 14. The CDR3 DNA reads as TGTGCCTGGAGCTACTTAGGGACAGGAGGTCGGGGGGAGCTGTTTTTT. Translating it yields CAWSYLGTGGRGELFF.

The CDR3 DNA reads TGCAGCTCAGTAGGGACAGCAACCTACAATGAGCAGTTCTTC. It is translated as CSSVGTATYNEQFF. The chain joins TRBV29-1 to TRBJ2-1; 7 bases are shared with TRBD1. There are 14 residues in the CDR3. Germline CDR1 and CDR2: SQVTM and ANQGSEA. With V trimmed by 8 bases and J by 2 bases, 9 bases remained unmatched.

The V gene is TRBV12-5, the J gene TRBJ1-2; 10 nucleotides match TRBD1. The V gene's germline CDR1 is LGHNT and CDR2 FRNRAP. The CDR3 totals 18 residues. Losses at the gene ends were 6 bases for V and 5 bases for J; bases not matched to a gene: 18. The CDR3 loop reads CASGEPGQGTPRRYGYTF. The DNA for the CDR3 is TGTGCTAGTGGCGAACCGGGACAGGGGACTCCCCGTAGGTATGGCTACACCTTC.

The chain uses TRBV2 and TRBJ1-2, with 7 bases identical to TRBD1. Germline V gene lookup returns CDR1 SNHLY and CDR2 FYNNEI. Trimming at V came to 3 bases and at J to 8 bases, leaving 3 bases not matched to a gene. This CDR3 region has 12 residues. The CDR3 spells CASSDTGEGYTF. CDR3 nucleotide sequence: TGTGCCAGCAGTGACACAGGGGAAGGCTACACCTTC.

The chain employs TRBV30 and TRBJ2-7; 7 bases fit TRBD1. This CDR3 comprises 17 residues. Germline V lookup: CDR1 GTSNPN, CDR2 SVGIG (reference sequence). After removal of 3 bases from V and 2 bases from J, the junction contained 16 bases not matched to a gene. This CDR3 is CAWSAIASTGKTYEQYF. In DNA form, the CDR3 reads TGTGCCTGGAGCGCCATTGCCTCGACAGGGAAAACCTACGAGCAGTACTTC.

The chain uses TRBV5-4 and TRBJ2-7; weak D call: TRBD1 (6 bases). The V gene's germline CDR1 is SGHNT and CDR2 YYREEE (reference sequence). V dropped 3 bases and J dropped 6 bases, with 13 bases sitting between them. The CDR3 has 13 amino acids. The CDR3 DNA sequence: TGTGCCAGCAGCTACAGGGAGCCCGGCGAGCAGTACTTC. The encoded protein is CASSYREPGEQYF. The whole variable domain, remainder taken from reference TRBV5-4 and TRBJ2-7, is ETGVTQSPTHLIKTRGQQVTLRCSSQSGHNTVSWYQQALGQGPQFIFQYYREEENGRGNFPPRFSGLQFPNYSSELNVNALELDDSALYLCASSYREPGEQYFGPGTRLTVT.

The chain combines TRBV2 with TRBJ1-1, with a weak D call TRBD1 (5 bases). Deletions cut 6 bases from V and 3 bases from J, with 20 bases between. The length of the CDR3 is 16 residues. Germline CDR1 is SNHLY and CDR2 is FYNNEI. The CDR3 loop is CASSEESGRLDTEAFF. The CDR3 DNA reads TGTGCCAGCAGCGAGGAGTCAGGGAGGTTGGACACTGAAGCTTTCTTT.

For this clone: The same CDR3 is also encoded by other DNA sequences in this sample. V gene TRBV5-1 combines with J gene TRBJ2-5; the D gene is possibly TRBD2 (7 bases). The CDR3 runs 13 residues. Germline lookup yields CDR1 SGHRS and CDR2 YFSETQ. Trimming removed 1 base at V and 4 bases at J, with 8 bases between. The CDR3 coding sequence is TGCGCCAGCAGCTTGCGGGGGGCAGAGACCCAGTACTTC. It is translated as CASSLRGAETQYF.